The clone carrying this T cell receptor beta chain was detected many times. The antigen is unknown. This sample stems from a study of T cells in Graves' hyperthyroidism and ophthalmopathy. For the study at large: Before treatment of any kind, peripheral blood was taken at initial diagnosis.

CDR1 is SGHRS, CDR2 YFSETQ, per germline. Unmatched junction bases numbered 12, after V lost 4 bases and J lost 5 bases. CDR3 size: 16 residues. RNA transcripts were the template for amplifying TCR beta CDR3 regions. In the first-round RT-PCR of the TCR CDR3, the HTBI primer set was used. A single record per CDR3 protein comes from TCRdb applying MiXCR to the multiplex PCR reads. The sample has about 360,000 distinct CDR3 sequences, less than 15% seen once. Whole-study results and caveats: From stable hyperthyroidism, ophthalmopathy was set apart by a 13 V-J model. Prediction of ophthalmopathy progression came a median 6.5 months pre-onset.

The sequence was collected from a woman aged 18-30 years with Graves' hyperthyroidism. Sequencing was done on a sample of blood. The chain joins TRBV5-1 to TRBJ2-1, with 7 bases lining up with TRBD1. The CDR3 bases are TGCGCCAGCAGCCCATACACCGGGACAGCGAACAATGAGCAGTTCTTC. This codes for CASSPYTGTANNEQFF.